The entry below gives a single T cell receptor (beta chain) sequence along with its context. Generated by immunoSEQ multiplex PCR, the TCRdb table keeps only in-frame clones and is missing some. The repertoire has 110,000 or so clones, 85% to 90% of them found once; the top ten carry approximately 28%. Deletions cut 2 bases from V and 7 bases from J, with 6 bases between. Germline loops: CDR1 WNHNN, CDR2 SYGVQD (reference sequence). The CDR3 sequence is 12 residues long. The record originates from a study of blood T cell repertoires in COVID-19. This chain links TRBV10-1 with TRBJ2-1, with unresolved D. The receptor was isolated from a man between 65 and 79 years old with active or convalescent COVID-19. Input material: peripheral blood. CDR3 in amino acids: CASSERRNEQFF. The DNA of the CDR3 is TGCGCCAGCAGTGAGAGGAGAAATGAGCAGTTCTTC.